This TCR beta chain was captured in a study of T cell changes during pregnancy in multiple sclerosis. The junction had 8 bases not matched to a gene; V was cut back by 1 base and J by 8 bases. The CDR3 consists of 15 residues. Germline V gene lookup returns CDR1 MGHRA and CDR2 YSYEKL. Only in-frame clones appear in the TCRdb table, and some are missing; sequencing was by immunoSEQ multiplex PCR. Of 33,000 or so clones listed, 89% are singletons. Material: CD8+ T cells from peripheral blood mononuclear cells, obtained in the second trimester of pregnancy. The V gene is TRBV4-1, the J gene TRBJ2-1, with 7 bases matching TRBD2. The sequence was collected from a female donor with multiple sclerosis, enrolled in a pregnancy study. CDR3 loop: CASSQGGGSFDEQFF. In DNA, the CDR3 is TGCGCCAGCAGCCAAGGGGGCGGGAGCTTTGATGAGCAGTTCTTC.